Below are 19 T cell receptor beta chains sequenced from a single sample in a study of siplizumab effects on memory and regulatory T cells. Sequencing used immunoSEQ multiplex PCR; TCRdb keeps in-frame clones, though not all of them. This table holds around 6,700 clones, around three fifths found once. Sequenced sample: effector memory CD8+ T cells sorted from blood. Subset reported: unstimulated CD8+ effector memory T cells. The receptors stem from a human donor in good health.

The chain joins TRBV29-1 to TRBJ2-2, with 7 bases fitting TRBD1. Germline V gives CDR1 SQVTM, CDR2 ANQGSEA. CDR3 length equals 14 residues. V was pared by 3 bases and J by 5 bases, with 6 bases of the junction left unmatched. The CDR3 sequence is CSVETGRWTGELFF. The CDR3, as DNA: TGCAGCGTTGAGACAGGGAGATGGACCGGGGAGCTGTTTTTT.

DNA for the CDR3: TGTGCCAGCAGCCCCATTAGCGGGGGAGGGGTCAATGAGCAGTTCTTC. This translates into CASSPISGGGVNEQFF. The V gene is TRBV11-2, the J gene TRBJ2-1; TRBD2 matches 9 bases. The germline V gene has CDR1 SGHAT and CDR2 FQNNGV. V was pared by 5 bases and J by 6 bases, with 11 bases of the junction left unmatched. This CDR3 has 16 amino acids.

This clone showed up just a few times. J is TRBJ1-4 and V is TRBV27, with TRBD1 as a possible D gene (5 bases). There are 12 residues in the CDR3. V lost 6 bases and J 10 bases, leaving 12 bases between the germline ends. Germline lookup yields CDR1 MNHEY and CDR2 SMNVEV (reference sequence). In DNA, the CDR3 is TGTGCCAGCAGCGCGGCGGGGGGAAAACTGTTTTTT. Amino acid sequence: CASSAAGGKLFF.

This clone appeared a single time. This sequence joins TRBV7-9 and TRBJ1-1; unclear D gene. The CDR3 has 14 amino acids. Germline V lookup: CDR1 SEHNR, CDR2 FQNEAQ (reference sequence). Trimming shortened V by 2 bases and J by 1 base, and 8 bases separated the two germline ends. The CDR3 is CASSLLLGNTEAFF. CDR3 coding DNA: TGTGCCAGCAGCTTACTCCTCGGGAACACTGAAGCTTTCTTT.

The CDR3 sequence: CASSGRLAGYTGELFF. CDR3 sequence (DNA): TGTGCCAGCAGCGGGAGACTAGCGGGGTACACCGGGGAGCTGTTTTTT. This chain uses TRBV9 with TRBJ2-2, with TRBD2 identical over 11 bases. Per germline, CDR1 SGDLS and CDR2 YYNGEE. V lost 3 bases, J lost 3 bases, and 4 bases stayed unmatched. The CDR3 runs to 16 residues. Drawing the rest from reference TRBV9 and TRBJ2-2, the complete variable domain is DSGVTQTPKHLITATGQRVTLRCSPRSGDLSVYWYQQSLDQGLQFLIQYYNGEERAKGNILERFSAQQFPDLHSELNLSSLELGDSALYFCASSGRLAGYTGELFFGEGSRLTVL.

This chain uses TRBV6-4 with TRBJ1-1; 8 positions agree with TRBD1. V lost 4 bases, J lost 5 bases, and 9 bases stayed unmatched. This CDR3 comprises 15 residues. CDR1 is MRHNA and CDR2 is SNTAGT in the germline V gene. CDR3 residues: CASSAFQGAATEAFF. In DNA, the CDR3 is TGTGCCAGCAGTGCCTTTCAGGGGGCAGCGACTGAAGCTTTCTTT.

This clone has more than one count but fewer than ten. V usage is TRBV4-3 and J usage is TRBJ1-2, with D possibly being TRBD1 (5 bases). The V end lost 5 bases, the J end lost 2 bases, and 12 bases lay between the germline ends. The germline CDR1 and CDR2 sequences are LGHNA and YSLEER. The CDR3 has 14 residues. The CDR3 nucleotides read TGCGCCAGCAGCGAAGTGACAGAGAACTATGGCTACACCTTC. This gives the protein CASSEVTENYGYTF.

This clone has just one count. The chain recombines TRBV13 with TRBJ2-3, with 13 bases aligning to TRBD2. Germline V gene sequence: CDR1 PRHDT, CDR2 FYEKMQ (reference sequence). J was trimmed by 4 bases and V by 4 bases; bases with no gene match: 2. CDR3 length: 15 residues. Here the CDR3 DNA reads TGTGCCAGCAGCTGGACTAGCGGGGGCCCAGATACGCAGTATTTT. It specifies CASSWTSGGPDTQYF.

This clone is deemed medium-sized. This chain connects TRBV5-1 to TRBJ2-7; possible D gene TRBD2, 5 bases. Germline V gene sequence: CDR1 SGHRS, CDR2 YFSETQ. Trimming removed 5 bases from V and 4 bases from J, with 10 bases in between. CDR3 length: 12 residues. The CDR3 sequence is CASRISDYEQYF. CDR3 sequence (DNA): TGCGCCAGCAGAATTAGCGATTACGAGCAGTACTTC.

V usage is TRBV6-5 and J usage is TRBJ2-1; no firm D call. V shed 7 bases and J shed 4 bases, with 14 bases lying between them. The CDR3 spans 14 residues. Germline CDR1 is MNHEY and CDR2 is SVGAGI. CDR3 protein: CASTSSADYNEQFF. The CDR3 DNA follows: TGTGCCAGCACCTCCTCGGCGGATTACAATGAGCAGTTCTTC.

The chain is built from TRBV29-1 and TRBJ1-2, with 9 bases identical to TRBD1. The CDR3 has 13 residues. From germline, CDR1 is SQVTM and CDR2 ANQGSEA. The J segment lost 7 bases and the V segment lost 7 bases, leaving 10 bases of the junction unmatched. CDR3 sequence: CSDRDREGGGYTF. CDR3 DNA sequence: TGCAGCGATAGGGACAGGGAGGGTGGTGGCTACACCTTC. Based on the CDR3 plus reference TRBV29-1 and TRBJ1-2, the full variable domain is SAVISQKPSRDICQRGTSLTIQCQVDSQVTMMFWYRQQPGQSLTLIATANQGSEATYESGFVIDKFPISRPNLTFSTLTVSNMSPEDSSIYLCSDRDREGGGYTFGSGTRLTVV.

The CDR3 region is CASSPPGLAGWEETQYF. The DNA of the CDR3 is TGTGCCAGCAGCCCCCCGGGACTAGCGGGGTGGGAAGAGACCCAGTACTTC. The chain combines TRBV28 with TRBJ2-5, with 13 bases fitting TRBD2. The CDR3 sequence is 17 residues long. V dropped 6 bases and J dropped 3; count of bases not matched to a gene: 10. Germline V lookup: CDR1 MDHEN, CDR2 SYDVKM.

This clone is labeled large. The chain links TRBV6-4 to TRBJ2-2; 11 nucleotides line up with TRBD1. The J segment lost 4 bases and the V segment lost 2 bases, leaving 0 bases of the junction unmatched. The CDR3 runs 15 residues. Germline-derived CDR1 and CDR2 are MRHNA and SNTAGT. CDR3 in amino acids: CASSDGTGGTGELFF. CDR3 sequence (DNA): TGTGCCAGCAGTGACGGGACAGGGGGCACCGGGGAGCTGTTTTTT.

V gene TRBV27 combines with J gene TRBJ2-7, with D unclear. V was cut by 2 bases and J by 1 base, with 6 bases left in between. The CDR3 consists of 13 residues. From germline, CDR1 is MNHEY and CDR2 SMNVEV (reference sequence). CDR3: CASSLAASYEQYF. The CDR3, as DNA: TGTGCCAGCAGTTTAGCAGCTTCCTACGAGCAGTACTTC.

A few counts support this clone. The chain combines TRBV7-6 with TRBJ2-3; D is unresolved. The ends were cut back, 5 bases at V and 2 bases at J, with 11 bases in the middle. In germline, CDR1 is SGHVS, CDR2 FNYEAQ. The CDR3 contains 14 residues. CDR3 sequence: CASSPSGHTDTQYF. Here the CDR3 DNA reads TGTGCCAGCAGCCCATCTGGGCACACAGATACGCAGTATTTT.

The rearrangement joins TRBV7-8 to TRBJ2-7; 7 nucleotides line up with TRBD1. From germline, CDR1 is SGHVS and CDR2 FQNEAQ. The CDR3 has 15 amino acids. V lost 5 bases, J lost 2 bases, and 9 bases stayed unmatched. The CDR3: CASSPRDRPTYEQYF. The CDR3 DNA is TGTGCCAGCAGCCCCCGGGACAGACCAACCTACGAGCAGTACTTC.

This clone was seen more than once but under ten times. The gene calls are TRBV7-3 and TRBJ2-5; D not resolved. The CDR3 loop spans 11 amino acids. Trimming pared 0 bases from V and 5 bases from J, leaving 1 base between. CDR1 is SGHTA, CDR2 FQGTGA, per germline. CDR3 sequence (DNA): TGTGCCAGCAGCTTAACGGAGACCCAGTACTTC. It encodes CASSLTETQYF.

For this clone: Other DNA sequences in this sample translate to the same CDR3. The chain employs TRBV28 and TRBJ1-2; the match to TRBD1 covers 9 bases. After removal of 3 bases from V and 5 bases from J, the junction contained 7 bases not matched to a gene. From germline, CDR1 is MDHEN and CDR2 SYDVKM. CDR3 size: 15 residues. CDR3 residues: CASSFIQGASYGYTF. The DNA of the CDR3 is TGTGCCAGCAGTTTCATACAGGGGGCCTCGTATGGCTACACCTTC.

The chain carries TRBV18 and TRBJ2-1, with 9 bases lining up with TRBD1. V gave up 4 bases and J gave up 8 bases; unmatched junction bases: 9. The CDR3 consists of 15 residues. CDR1 and CDR2 from the germline V gene are KGHSH and LQKENI. The CDR3 spells CASSLGGTGIHEQFF. The CDR3 DNA follows: TGTGCCAGCTCACTGGGGGGGACAGGGATCCATGAGCAGTTCTTC.